This T cell receptor beta chain is drawn from a study of human T cells and chemical hapten exposure. Study background: Donors were sensitized with 2% DPC on the upper inner arm. The upper back received 0.01% DPC by patch testing, with results read at 6 days. Whole-study findings and limits: No change in TCRs above 1 in 1000 frequency was produced by DPC sensitization.

Described time point: pre-sensitization, week 0. Sample treatment: therapeutic diphenylcyclopropenone sensitization with weekly scalp DPC. The CDR3 runs 13 residues. V was trimmed by 4 bases and J by 6 bases, leaving 9 bases between them. Germline lookup yields CDR1 MNHEY and CDR2 SMNVEV (reference sequence). This clonotype showed up just a few times. Its target is unknown. The library put unique molecular identifiers onto individual cDNA molecules. TCRdb recomputed calls from the RACE reads with MiXCR, one row per CDR3 protein. The data show more than 250,000 distinct CDR3 sequences, 8.6% seen once. Source: whole blood, taken in connection with sensitization to the hapten diphenylcyclopropenone (DPC). The receptor's source is a woman in her thirties or forties with alopecia areata. Some clones in this sample may be carry-over from other donors' samples. V is TRBV27 and J is TRBJ2-2; unclear D gene. The CDR3 DNA is TGTGCCAGCAGTTCGAACGTTCCCGGGGAGCTGTTTTTT. Translated, it gives CASSSNVPGELFF.